Following are 8 T cell receptor beta chains from one sample sequenced in a study of CXCR3-negative and CXCR3-positive naive CD8 T cells. Via 5' RACE with UMI labels, TRB cDNA libraries were prepared. Reprocessing the 5' RACE reads, TCRdb reports a single entry for every CDR3 protein and omits DNA. Recorded for this sample: under 75,000 distinct CDR3 sequences. Material: naive CXCR3- CD8+ T cells from blood. Subset described: CD45RO-CCR7+CD27+CD95- naive CD8+ T cells lacking CXCR3 (TNR3-). The source is a human donor in good health. Some clones in this sample may be carry-over from other donors' samples.

The chain is built from TRBV7-2 and TRBJ2-2; checking the TCRdb D call of TRBD1 is not possible without DNA. The CDR3 consists of 16 residues. CDR1 SGHTA and CDR2 FQGNSA come from the germline V gene. CDR3 amino acids: CASSSLGTGLDGEMFF.

J is TRBJ1-1 and V is TRBV7-9. The CDR3 extends over 14 amino acids. The germline V gene has CDR1 SEHNR and CDR2 FQNEAQ (reference sequence). The CDR3 region is CASSLGLVNTEAFF.

V usage is TRBV20-1 and J usage is TRBJ2-7. Looked up from germline, CDR1 is DFQATT and CDR2 is SNEGSKA (reference sequence). The CDR3 has 15 residues. The CDR3 spells CSARELGMETYEQYF.

This chain uses TRBV5-1 with TRBJ1-2. Germline lookup yields CDR1 SGHRS and CDR2 YFSETQ. CDR3 size: 13 residues. The CDR3 loop reads CASSFGVVYGYTF.

The rearrangement links TRBV29-1 to TRBJ2-7; the D call from TCRdb, TRBD1, cannot be confirmed without DNA. Germline values: CDR1 SQVTM, CDR2 ANQGSEA. CDR3 length: 15 amino acids. The CDR3: CSVEISTGSPYEQYF.

The genes are TRBV10-3 and TRBJ2-7; the TCRdb D gene call, TRBD1, has no DNA to confirm it. Per the germline V gene, CDR1 is ENHRY and CDR2 is SYGVKD. This CDR3 region has 12 residues. This CDR3 reads CAIRRQDGEQYF.

The rearrangement joins TRBV7-2 to TRBJ2-3. Germline V gene data show CDR1 as SGHTA and CDR2 as FQGNSA. CDR3 length: 12 residues. The CDR3 loop is CASSFSGDTQYF.

The chain combines TRBV29-1 with TRBJ2-1; the TRBD1 assignment by TCRdb is unverifiable without DNA. The germline CDR1 and CDR2 sequences are SQVTM and ANQGSEA. There are 12 residues in the CDR3. The CDR3 here is CSVEIVGDEQFF.